This T cell receptor (beta chain) was sequenced for a study of beta chain features in type 1 diabetes. General study findings and limits: TCRB CDR3s from Type 1 diabetes patients were moderately but significantly shorter in all four CD4+ subsets.

CDR1 and CDR2 (germline): SGHNT, YENEEA. Trimming took 5 bases from V and 5 from J; bases not matched to a gene: 7. The CDR3 consists of 14 residues. This clone was counted a few times. Its cognate antigen is unknown. Of the isolated RNA, all was reverse transcribed, and so the sequenced material was expressed TCRB transcripts. Clones were sequenced by immunoSEQ multiplex PCR, and TCRdb holds only the in-frame ones, with some missing. The sample includes 350,000 to 400,000 clones, around 13% of them seen just once. Sequenced material: naive CD4+ T cells from blood. The V and J genes are TRBV11-3 and TRBJ2-7, with TRBD1 identical over 9 bases. This clonotype originated in a woman aged 18-29 years with type 1 diabetes. The CDR3 DNA reads as TGTGCCAGCAGCCGGGACAGGGATTTCAACGAGCAGTACTTC. Protein sequence: CASSRDRDFNEQYF.